This TCR beta chain was captured by sequencing in a study of blood T cell repertoires in COVID-19. As for the study in general: The United States, Italy and Spain provided the acute and convalescent COVID-19 samples.

Generated by immunoSEQ multiplex PCR, the TCRdb table keeps only in-frame clones and is missing some. The repertoire consists of roughly 100,000 clones, with over 80% occurring once and the leading ten covering more than 15%. This CDR3 has 16 residues. CDR1 and CDR2 (germline): SGHTA, FQGNSA. With V trimmed by 5 bases and J by 3 bases, 4 bases remained unmatched. The sequence came from a woman older than 75 with active or convalescent COVID-19. The chain has TRBV7-2 and TRBJ2-2; the match to TRBD2 covers 12 bases. Sequencing was done on a sample of peripheral blood. The CDR3 nucleotides are TGTGCCAGCAGCGCTCTAGCGGGGGGGGACACCGGGGAGCTGTTTTTT. Its translation is CASSALAGGDTGELFF.